This TCR beta chain was captured in a study of cytomegalovirus exposure and HLA in healthy donors (dated 2017 in TCRdb). Regarding the complete study: An earlier analysis of 550 to 700 of the donors reported about 250 Gb of sequence data and 120 million or so unique TCR beta sequences from 150 million to 200 million T cells. Donor age, sex, ethnicity and CMV serostatus were compiled alongside the repertoire data. To study patterns of TCR occurrence, a later analysis re-analyzed previously published TCR beta repertoires from hundreds of donors and added high-resolution HLA genotyping. In addition to the first cohort of around 670 subjects, a separate validation cohort of 130 or so different subjects was used. Typing coverage differed by locus: A, B, C, DRB1 and DQB1 were typed in about 629-640 donors, DQA1 in roughly 510, DPA1 in around 600, and DPB1 in 450 to 490. Because of strong linkage in the cohort, roughly 5 DR-DQ haplotypes were treated as single units for association and clustering. To predict cytomegalovirus infection status, the study combined high-throughput TCR immunosequencing, statistical association of individual TCRs with disease status, and machine learning. Among about 360 genotyped donors of the cohort, an average of about 240,000 unique TCR beta nucleotide sequences were sequenced per donor, roughly 20% of them non-productive. Among the approximately 430 genotyped donors, under 90% belonged to the genetic ancestry cluster associated with self-reported Caucasian donors. Both class I and class II loci were covered by HLA typing, at four-digit resolution. All discovery cohort repertoires had been generated using a single sequencing platform. Rather than using new phenotypic data, the later analysis identified candidate immune exposures from TCR beta sequences and from how often those sequences occurred across donors. In an earlier analysis of 550 to 700 of the donors, high-throughput TCR beta sequencing was used to judge whether each TCR beta V gene segment behaved as functional or pseudogenic. The study aimed to test whether cataloging public T cell receptors could reveal signatures of past pathogen exposure. About 300 gigabases of sequencing data and roughly 80 million unique TCR sequences made up an early release that covered approximately 700 HLA-typed donors. Using immunosequencing, the study profiled T cell repertoires from about 650 subjects and related those repertoires to cytomegalovirus serostatus. In a later genetic analysis, genome-wide SNP genotypes for about 55% of the roughly 700 donors were used, and that subset was treated as a discovery cohort. What the authors observed across the whole study: This cohort had only TCR beta chains sequenced, and the lack of alpha or paired-chain data limited which features could be detected. A cluster of highly shared sequence variants was judged likely to represent a technical artifact of the sequencing pipeline. Cytomegalovirus status was reported to be diagnosed by the classifier with high specificity and sensitivity in both the original and validation cohorts. At a false discovery rate of 0.05, a later analysis linked fewer than 20,000 TCR beta sequences to specific HLA alleles. In a later analysis, HLA-associated TCR beta chains were found to be more clonally expanded and to have lower generation probabilities than equally common non-associated chains. The earlier analysis of some 540 of the donors excluded seventeen rarely observed V segments, including chromosome 9 orphons, because counts were too low. While some public TCRs were present in many individuals, most TCR sequences turned up only very rarely across donors. A later genetic analysis reported fewer N-insertions in productive TCRs among donors in an Asian-associated ancestry cluster than the roughly 700-donor mean. Some IMGT-functional V segments, including TRBV6-2 and TRBV6-3, could not be told apart with the 87-base-pair reads, so those segments were excluded. Several of the top co-occurrence clusters appeared to be linked to parvovirus B19, influenza, CMV and Epstein-Barr virus, according to a later analysis. According to the authors, the approach could potentially be generalized to other disease states and immunological phenotypes. In a later genetic analysis, a missense DCLRE1C variant was associated with V-gene and J-gene trimming of TCR beta chains, and the association was replicated in an independent cohort. In the study, some 160 TCR beta chains were listed as associated with cytomegalovirus. A further reported finding was that TCR beta sequences accurately predicted the HLA-A and HLA-B alleles for most subjects in the first cohort. Because some donors lacked HLA typing at each locus, the association tests relied only on the typed subset. In a later analysis, TCR association rates were found to vary across HLA loci, with the most associated TCRs seen for DRB1 alleles and the fewest for HLA-C alleles. Linkage disequilibrium might explain the correlated functional status among segregating V segments, but an unknown experimental factor could not be excluded. Roughly uniform sequencing depth across donors was assumed in presence/absence analyses, although this assumption may not hold. A few of the identified cytomegalovirus-associated TCR beta chains were confirmed in vitro to be specific for cytomegalovirus antigens. The only immune exposure information available for the cohort was CMV serostatus. An earlier analysis of 587 of the donors showed that most TCR beta V segments appeared in productive rearrangements either about 87% or about 30% of the time, which broadly matched IMGT annotations. Most CMV-associated TCR beta chains appeared to be HLA-restricted in a later analysis, and the HLA associations seemed to be driven largely by CMV exposure. Strong co-occurrence of HLA alleles, especially DR and DQ, made assigning TCR associations to individual alleles difficult.

Concerning this clone: Its antigen remains unidentified. Nothing much larger sits one base from this clone, and base qualities are not available.

The cohort comprised several hundred healthy bone marrow donors. At the time of sampling, every cohort member was nominally healthy, though immune exposures that went unrecorded were likely present. The donor tested CMV seropositive, placing the donor among the approximately 290 seropositive members of the cohort. Each donor provided a peripheral blood sample, and peripheral blood mononuclear cells were used for TCR beta sequencing. Genomic DNA extraction from the blood cell samples was performed with the Qiagen DNeasy Blood Extraction Kit. Receptor amplification or capture employed the immunoSEQ multiplex PCR assay. The multiplex PCR relied on a mix of 60 forward primers for TCR Vbeta segments and 13 reverse primers for TCR Jbeta segments. Amplification of the CDR3 region of rearranged TCR beta genes was performed with a multiplex PCR assay on genomic DNA. The amplified TCR beta libraries were sequenced on the Illumina HiSeq System as 87-base-pair reads. The study's own analysis went as follows. Across the roughly 640 repertoires, a later analysis counted 60 million to 90 million unique TCR beta chains, roughly 11 million of which were shared by at least two donors. Raw reads were error-corrected and collapsed into unique sequences with a nearest-neighbor algorithm that merged closely related sequences to remove PCR and sequencing errors. To assign V, D and J gene segments, CDR3 sequences were aligned to IMGT reference sequences. Each retained sequence needed at least a six-nucleotide match to both a V gene segment and a J gene segment. Rearrangements were classified as productive when the CDR3 lacked stop codons and remained in frame with V and J, and all other rearrangements were classified as non-productive. CDR3 was defined by IMGT convention, running from the second conserved V-encoded cysteine to the conserved J-encoded phenylalanine. Sequences without an unambiguous match to a single V gene segment were excluded from the earlier analysis of 500 to 700 of the donors. In an earlier analysis of some 590 of the donors, a V segment was called functional when productive rearrangements were above 56.7%, and segregating when the standard deviation between donors exceeded 5%. To diagnose cytomegalovirus status from the catalog of TCR beta chain sequences, a statistical classification framework was built. A later analysis assigned V and J genes by comparing TCR nucleotide sequences with IMGT/GENE-DB human TR gene sequences. In a later analysis, CDR3 sequences and most-parsimonious VDJ recombination scenarios were assigned using the TCRdist pipeline. In a later analysis, every TCR beta chain was defined by the combination of its CDR3 amino acid sequence and its V-gene family, and reads without a unique V-gene family were dropped. In a later analysis, approximately 590 highly shared, low-generation-probability nucleotide sequences were removed to address suspected cross-contamination and a sequencing artifact. In a later analysis, a clonal expansion index for each public chain was calculated from normalized within-repertoire ranks of inferred template counts. Generation probabilities in a later analysis came from a VDJ recombination model fitted to out-of-frame rearrangements, and those results were checked against IGoR. In a later analysis, TCR-TCR, TCR-HLA and TCR-CMV co-occurrence was scored with hypergeometric tests, and a repertoire-size bias correction was applied to TCR pairs. To estimate false discovery rates, a later analysis permuted the HLA or CMV assignments 20 times. In a later analysis, co-occurring TCRs were grouped using DBSCAN, and TCRdist sequence similarity was added for clustering within HLA-allele-positive subsets. Repertoires with fewer than 30,000 or more than 120,000 public chains, plus five repertoires with anomalous nucleotide sharing, were excluded from co-occurrence clustering. What TCRdb holds here is the immuneACCESS table cut down to in-frame rearrangements. Part of the clones is not present; checked against another copy, under half of the missing clones reflect an unresolved V gene, and the others are unexplained. Clonal size and the V and J genes are those of that table, whereas D and trimming came from the DNA. Recorded for this sample are more than 75,000 clones; roughly 77% of them occurred a single time. The ten largest clones take up roughly 14% of the sample.

Inclusive of the bounding cysteine and phenylalanine, the CDR3 is 14 residues long. Left in the record is the CDR3 DNA by itself, 42 bases read in frame from the first base. According to the germline V gene (reference sequence), CDR1 reads LNHDA and CDR2 reads SQIVND. V loses 7 bases, J loses 3 bases, and the germline ends lie 14 bases apart. Sequences were obtained from PBMCs. The source of this sequence is a woman aged 40 to 50 in good health and CMV-seropositive. The rearranged segments are TRBV19 and TRBJ2-3; D gene: possibly TRBD2, on 5 matching bases. CDR3 reads: CASNRLGSTDTQYF. The nucleotides read TGTGCCAGTAATAGGTTGGGGAGTACAGATACGCAGTATTTT.